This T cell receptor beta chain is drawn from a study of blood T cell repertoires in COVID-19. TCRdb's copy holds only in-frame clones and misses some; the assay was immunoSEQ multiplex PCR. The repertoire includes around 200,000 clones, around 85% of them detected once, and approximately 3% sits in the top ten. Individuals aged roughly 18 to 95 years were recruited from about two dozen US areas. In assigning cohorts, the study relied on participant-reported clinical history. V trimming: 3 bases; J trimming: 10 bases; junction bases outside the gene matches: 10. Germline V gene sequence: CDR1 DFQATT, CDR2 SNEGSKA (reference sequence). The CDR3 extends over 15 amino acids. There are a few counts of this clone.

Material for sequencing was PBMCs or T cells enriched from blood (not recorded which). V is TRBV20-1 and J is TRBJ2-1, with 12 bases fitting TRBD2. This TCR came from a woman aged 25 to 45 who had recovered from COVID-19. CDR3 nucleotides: TGCAGTGCTAGTGAGACTAGCGGGAGATCGCACGAGCAGTTCTTC. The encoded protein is CSASETSGRSHEQFF.